This record looks at one T cell receptor beta chain sequence and its context. Its antigen remains unknown. Germline values: CDR1 SGHRS, CDR2 YFSETQ. The ends were cut back, 2 bases at V and 0 bases at J, with 5 bases in the middle. The CDR3 consists of 13 residues. Pooling covered second doses at about 4 or about 12 weeks. Sequenced by immunoSEQ multiplex PCR; TCRdb stores in-frame clones only, minus some. The sample holds tens of thousands of clones, 89% seen once. The record originates from a study of T cell responses to AZD1222 COVID-19 vaccine. Points from the study as a whole: Repertoires were sampled only after the peak T cell response. The sample set comprised mostly white British donors with more females, and clonal diversity was possibly underestimated. Nearly half of unique spike-specific TCRs reportedly avoided B.1.351 and B.1.1.7 mutated regions.

Sequenced here: peripheral blood, sampled 28 days after the second AZD1222 dose. This clonotype was obtained from an adult who received the AZD1222 COVID-19 vaccine. J is TRBJ1-1 and V is TRBV5-1; D is undetermined. The CDR3 protein is CASSFTLNTEAFF. CDR3 coding DNA: TGCGCCAGCAGCTTTACGTTGAACACTGAAGCTTTCTTT.